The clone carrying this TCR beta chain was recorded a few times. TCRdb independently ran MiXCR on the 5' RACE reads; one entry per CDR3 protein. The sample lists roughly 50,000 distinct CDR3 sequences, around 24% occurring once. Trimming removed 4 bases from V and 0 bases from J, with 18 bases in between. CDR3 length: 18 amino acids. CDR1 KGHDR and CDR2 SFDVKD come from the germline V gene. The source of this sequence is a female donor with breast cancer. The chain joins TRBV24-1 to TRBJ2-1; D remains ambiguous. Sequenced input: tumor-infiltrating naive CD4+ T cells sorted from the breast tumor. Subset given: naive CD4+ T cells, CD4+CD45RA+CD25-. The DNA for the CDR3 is TGTGCCACCAGTGACCCCAATCCTCTGGTTGGCTCCTACAATGAGCAGTTCTTC. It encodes CATSDPNPLVGSYNEQFF.